Each of the 27 T cell receptor beta chains below was sequenced from the same sample in a study of radiation and T cells in renal cell carcinoma. Measured with immunoSEQ multiplex PCR; TCRdb has only the in-frame clones, and not every one. The sample records 100,000 to 150,000 clones, more than 75% being singletons. As for time point: blood 2 weeks post-SBRT. Described treatment: 15 Gy SBRT to primary tumor, nephrectomy 4 weeks later. The sample was blood, taken from a patient whose treatment included radiotherapy and nephrectomy. The receptors stem from a woman between 65 and 79 years old with renal cell carcinoma.

The rearrangement joins TRBV2 to TRBJ2-1; 11 bases match TRBD2. V was clipped by 6 bases and J by 4 bases; unmatched bases: 2. The CDR3 length is 14 residues. Germline V gene sequence: CDR1 SNHLY, CDR2 FYNNEI. CDR3 protein: CASRGTSGYNEQFF. CDR3 bases: TGTGCCAGCAGGGGGACTAGCGGATACAATGAGCAGTTCTTC.

The chain joins TRBV11-3 to TRBJ2-5; 7 bases match TRBD2. There are 14 residues in the CDR3. Germline values: CDR1 SGHNT, CDR2 YENEEA. With V trimmed by 3 bases and J by 7 bases, 8 bases remained unmatched. CDR3 residues: CASSLAGERGTQYF. The CDR3 DNA is TGTGCCAGCAGCTTGGCGGGGGAAAGGGGGACCCAGTACTTC. Combining the CDR3 with reference TRBV11-3 and TRBJ2-5 gives the whole variable domain EAGVVQSPRYKIIEKKQPVAFWCNPISGHNTLYWYLQNLGQGPELLIRYENEEAVDDSQLPKDRFSAERLKGVDSTLKIQPAELGDSAVYLCASSLAGERGTQYFGPGTRLLVL.

V usage is TRBV5-4 and J usage is TRBJ2-1, with D possibly matching TRBD2 (7 bases). Trimming took 0 bases from V and 6 from J, leaving 16 bases between them. This CDR3 region has 16 residues. Per germline, CDR1 SGHNT and CDR2 YYREEE (reference sequence). The CDR3 DNA is TGTGCCAGCAGCTTGGGAGGGGGGGCGGTGCGCAATGAGCAGTTCTTC. This sequence encodes CASSLGGGAVRNEQFF.

CDR3: CSVEDTGSYGYTF. In DNA form, the CDR3 reads TGCAGCGTTGAAGATACAGGGTCCTATGGCTACACCTTC. V and J are TRBV29-1 and TRBJ1-2; a weak D match, TRBD1 (6 bases). Per the germline V gene, CDR1 is SQVTM and CDR2 is ANQGSEA. CDR3 size: 13 residues. V shed 0 bases and J shed 4 bases, with 9 bases lying between them.

The chain is built from TRBV6-5 and TRBJ1-2; D ambiguous. Trimming left V 2 bases short and J 4 bases short, with 11 bases between. The CDR3 length is 14 residues. From germline, CDR1 is MNHEY and CDR2 SVGAGI. The CDR3 DNA reads as TGTGCCAGCAGTTACCGGCAGAGCACCTATGGCTACACCTTC. Protein: CASSYRQSTYGYTF.

The chain links TRBV5-4 to TRBJ1-3; D is perhaps TRBD1 (5 bases). Germline V gene sequence: CDR1 SGHNT, CDR2 YYREEE (reference sequence). This CDR3 region has 15 residues. V was cut by 4 bases and J by 0 bases, with 11 bases left in between. The CDR3 is CASSGPGGSGNTIYF. Written as DNA, the CDR3 is TGTGCCAGCAGCGGCCCCGGGGGCTCTGGAAACACCATATATTTT.

The V gene is TRBV7-2, the J gene TRBJ1-6; D might be TRBD1 (5 bases). With 0 bases removed from V and 8 bases from J, the gap between germline ends came to 17 bases. This CDR3 comprises 17 residues. Per the germline V gene, CDR1 is SGHTA and CDR2 is FQGNSA. The CDR3 loop is CASSLAGWGAKDSPLHF. DNA of the CDR3: TGTGCCAGCAGCTTAGCGGGGTGGGGCGCAAAGGATTCACCCCTCCACTTT.

This rearrangement joins TRBV4-3 to TRBJ1-3; 12 bases map to TRBD1. The CDR3 extends over 19 amino acids. Germline assignment: CDR1 LGHNA and CDR2 YSLEER. V gave up 0 bases and J gave up 1 base; unmatched junction bases: 7. CDR3 in DNA: TGCGCCAGCAGCCAAGAAGGGGGGGACAGGGGGCGGTCTGGAAACACCATATATTTT. This sequence encodes CASSQEGGDRGRSGNTIYF.

This clone has more than one count but fewer than ten. The chain combines TRBV30 with TRBJ1-2; D gene ambiguous. The germline V gene has CDR1 GTSNPN and CDR2 SVGIG (reference sequence). Trimming shortened V by 0 bases and J by 4 bases, and 15 bases separated the two germline ends. The CDR3 totals 15 residues. CDR3 residues: CAWSVFTGSFYGYTF. CDR3 in DNA: TGTGCCTGGAGTGTGTTCACCGGGTCCTTCTATGGCTACACCTTC.

The rearrangement links TRBV11-1 to TRBJ2-3, with 14 nucleotides matching TRBD2. The CDR3 consists of 18 residues. Germline CDR1 reads SGHAT; CDR2 reads FQDESV (reference sequence). The junction had 10 bases not matched to a gene; V was cut back by 7 bases and J by 1 base. CDR3 nucleotide sequence: TGTGCCAGCAAGTCTGGGACTAGCGGGGGCCGAGGCACAGATACGCAGTATTTT. Translation: CASKSGTSGGRGTDTQYF.

This sequence joins TRBV29-1 and TRBJ1-2; possibly TRBD1 for D (6 bases). The V end was cut by 1 base, the J end by 2 bases, with 11 bases between. CDR3 length: 14 residues. Germline V CDR1 and CDR2: SQVTM, ANQGSEA. This chain's CDR3 is CSVEARGGNYGYTF. The CDR3 DNA follows: TGCAGCGTTGAAGCGAGAGGGGGGAACTATGGCTACACCTTC.

V usage is TRBV27 and J usage is TRBJ1-1, with TRBD1 identical over 10 bases. The germline gives CDR1 MNHEY, CDR2 SMNVEV (reference sequence). V lost 3 bases and J lost 1; bases outside the gene matches: 5. This CDR3 spans 16 amino acids. CDR3: CASSLGQGRTNTEAFF. The CDR3 bases are TGTGCCAGCAGTTTGGGACAGGGGAGGACGAACACTGAAGCTTTCTTT.

The chain links TRBV6-1 to TRBJ1-2; D may be TRBD1 (5 bases). Trimming left V 4 bases short and J 3 bases short, with 18 bases between. This CDR3 region has 16 residues. CDR1 and CDR2 from the germline V gene are MNHNS and SASEGT. The CDR3 DNA is TGTGCCAGCAGTGGGGCCCGGCGGGGCGAGGACTATGGCTACACCTTC. Translating gives CASSGARRGEDYGYTF.

This sequence joins TRBV10-3 and TRBJ1-1; D gene uncertain. V was clipped by 8 bases and J by 0 bases, with 7 bases between them. Germline V gives CDR1 ENHRY, CDR2 SYGVKD. The CDR3 is 12 amino acids. The CDR3 is CAIVRLNTEAFF. The DNA of the CDR3 is TGTGCCATCGTTCGGTTGAACACTGAAGCTTTCTTT.

Comments on this clone: One junction end disagrees with the germline gene, perhaps due to a read error. The CDR3, as DNA: TGTACCAGCTTGCACCGGGACAGATCCACTGAAGCTTTCTTT. Its translation is CTSLHRDRSTEAFF. This rearrangement joins TRBV6-1 to TRBJ1-1; 7 bases align to TRBD1. CDR3 length: 14 amino acids. CDR1 and CDR2 (germline): MNHNS, SASEGT.

The V and J genes are TRBV18 and TRBJ2-7, with D possibly matching TRBD2 (5 bases). The germline V gene has CDR1 KGHSH and CDR2 LQKENI. Between the trimmed V and J ends, which lost 2 bases and 1 base, there was a span of 6 bases. The CDR3 extends over 13 amino acids. The CDR3 coding sequence is TGTGCCAGCTCACCAGGACTTTCCTACGAGCAGTACTTC. It yields the protein CASSPGLSYEQYF.

The rearrangement uses TRBV5-1 and TRBJ2-1, with a weak D call TRBD1 (6 bases). Germline values: CDR1 SGHRS, CDR2 YFSETQ. V was shortened by 5 bases and J by 0 bases, with 12 bases between the two germline ends. CDR3 size: 15 residues. This CDR3 is CASSPGASSYNEQFF. Written as DNA, the CDR3 is TGCGCCAGCAGTCCAGGGGCGAGCTCCTACAATGAGCAGTTCTTC. The full variable domain, rest sourced from reference TRBV5-1 and TRBJ2-1, is KAGVTQTPRYLIKTRGQQVTLSCSPISGHRSVSWYQQTPGQGLQFLFEYFSETQRNKGNFPGRFSGRQFSNSRSEMNVSTLELGDSALYLCASSPGASSYNEQFFGPGTRLTVL.

This clone was found once. V is TRBV5-4 and J is TRBJ2-7; D is perhaps TRBD1 (5 bases). Trimming removed 3 bases from V and 2 bases from J, with 12 bases in between. From germline, CDR1 is SGHNT and CDR2 YYREEE (reference sequence). This CDR3 is 14 amino acids long. The CDR3, as DNA: TGTGCCAGCAGCTCCGCCTCGGACACCTACGAGCAGTACTTC. Amino acids: CASSSASDTYEQYF.

The rearrangement joins TRBV2 to TRBJ2-3; TRBD1 matches 7 bases. The CDR3 has 15 residues. The junction had 5 bases not matched to a gene; V was cut back by 4 bases and J by 1 base. Looked up from germline, CDR1 is SNHLY and CDR2 is FYNNEI. The CDR3 DNA follows: TGTGCCAGCAGTGGAAACACAGGGGGCACAGATACGCAGTATTTT. It specifies CASSGNTGGTDTQYF.

The V call is TRBV9, the J call TRBJ1-5; no firm D call. V lost 0 bases and J 3 bases, leaving 7 bases between the germline ends. CDR1 SGDLS and CDR2 YYNGEE come from the germline V gene. The CDR3 consists of 14 residues. CDR3: CASSVGVYNQPQHF. The CDR3 region has the DNA TGTGCCAGCAGCGTAGGGGTTTACAATCAGCCCCAGCATTTT.

The chain combines TRBV5-5 with TRBJ1-3; TRBD1 matches 8 bases. J lost 9 bases, V lost 2 bases, and 10 bases had no gene match. Germline values: CDR1 SGHKS, CDR2 YYEKEE (reference sequence). The CDR3 consists of 15 residues. The CDR3 protein is CASSLRTGGDSTIYF. In DNA, the CDR3 is TGTGCCAGCAGCTTACGCACAGGGGGAGATAGCACCATATATTTT.

The chain employs TRBV29-1 and TRBJ2-1, with TRBD2 matching over 15 bases. V shed 6 bases, J shed 12 bases, and the junction held 9 bases outside the gene matches. This CDR3 is built from 14 residues. Germline CDR1 SQVTM, CDR2 ANQGSEA. The CDR3 DNA follows: TGCAGCGTCGATGGACTAGCGGGGGGGCCAGGGCAGTTCTTC. This gives the protein CSVDGLAGGPGQFF.

CDR3 residues: CASSRFIELFF. DNA of the CDR3: TGTGCCAGCAGCAGGTTTATAGAACTGTTTTTT. The chain carries TRBV28 and TRBJ1-4; D is unclear. V gave up 6 bases and J gave up 12 bases, with 11 bases separating them. Germline V gene lookup returns CDR1 MDHEN and CDR2 SYDVKM. The CDR3 sequence is 11 residues long.

CDR3 sequence reads: CASSPGTGGGTDTQYF. The CDR3 coding sequence is TGTGCCAGCAGCCCCGGAACGGGGGGAGGCACAGATACGCAGTATTTT. The chain uses TRBV5-4 and TRBJ2-3, with TRBD2 matching 7 bases. The CDR3 has 16 residues. The trim removed 4 bases at V and 1 base at J, leaving 9 bases unmatched. Per the germline V gene, CDR1 is SGHNT and CDR2 is YYREEE (reference sequence).

The count of this clone is one. CDR3 bases: TGTGCCAGCAGTTTGGGGGTAGCGGGGCCAGCGAACACCGGGGAGCTGTTTTTT. Protein sequence: CASSLGVAGPANTGELFF. V and J are TRBV28 and TRBJ2-2, with TRBD2 identical over 8 bases. Per germline, CDR1 MDHEN and CDR2 SYDVKM. CDR3 length: 18 amino acids. V lost 3 bases, J lost 0 bases, and 9 bases stayed unmatched.

This clone has only one observation. The chain has TRBV6-5 and TRBJ1-2; tentatively, D is TRBD1 (5 bases). The CDR3 has 12 residues. Trimming removed 0 bases from V and 8 bases from J, with 7 bases in between. CDR1 MNHEY and CDR2 SVGAGI come from the germline V gene. Written as DNA, the CDR3 is TGTGCCAGCAGTTACTCGTCAGGGGGCTACACCTTC. As protein: CASSYSSGGYTF.

The chain recombines TRBV15 with TRBJ2-5; no definite D call. V shed 0 bases and J shed 5 bases, with 10 bases lying between them. From germline, CDR1 is LNHNV and CDR2 YYDKDF (reference sequence). The CDR3 is 14 residues long. CDR3 region: CATSRERLDETQYF. The CDR3 coding sequence is TGTGCCACCAGCAGAGAACGCCTGGACGAGACCCAGTACTTC.